This TCR beta chain was sequenced for a study of blood T cells in healthy people across ages. Study outcomes and limitations: Samples with more naive T cells showed higher observed beta diversity.

Using a J-beta primer mix together with a sample-barcoded 5' primer, a second PCR was run for roughly 6 to 12 cycles. TCRdb reanalysed the 5' RACE reads using MiXCR and keeps one entry per CDR3 protein. The sample carries hundreds of thousands of distinct CDR3 sequences, under 45% recorded once. This clonotype was detected a few times. The antigen is unknown. V shed 5 bases, J shed 9 bases, and the junction held 10 bases outside the gene matches. CDR1 and CDR2 (germline): MNHEY, SMNVEV (reference sequence). This CDR3 has 15 residues. This receptor was obtained from a man aged 55 to 69 in good health. This chain uses TRBV27 with TRBJ1-6; 7 positions match TRBD1. Sequenced material: blood. The CDR3 sequence: CASSEGQPGGSPLHF. CDR3 coding DNA: TGTGCCAGCAGTGAGGGACAGCCAGGGGGTTCACCCCTCCACTTT.